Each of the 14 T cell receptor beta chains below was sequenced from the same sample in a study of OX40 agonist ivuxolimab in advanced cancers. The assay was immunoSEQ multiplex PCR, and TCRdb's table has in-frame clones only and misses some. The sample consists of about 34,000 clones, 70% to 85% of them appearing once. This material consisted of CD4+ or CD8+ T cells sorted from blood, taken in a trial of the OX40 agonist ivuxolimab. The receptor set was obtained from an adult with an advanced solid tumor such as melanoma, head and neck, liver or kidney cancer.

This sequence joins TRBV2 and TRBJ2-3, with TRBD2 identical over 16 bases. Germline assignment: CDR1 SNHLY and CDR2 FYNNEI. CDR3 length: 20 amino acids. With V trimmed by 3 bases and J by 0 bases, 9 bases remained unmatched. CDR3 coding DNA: TGTGCCAGCAGTGATATCCCGGGACTAGCGGGGGGGCTTAGCACAGATACGCAGTATTTT. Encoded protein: CASSDIPGLAGGLSTDTQYF.

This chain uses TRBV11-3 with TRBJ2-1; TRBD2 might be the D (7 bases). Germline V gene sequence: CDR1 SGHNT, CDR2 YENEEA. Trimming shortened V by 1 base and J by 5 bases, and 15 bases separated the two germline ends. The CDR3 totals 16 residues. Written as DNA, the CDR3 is TGTGCCAGCAGCTTAGTCGGGGCGGGGGCGGACAATGAGCAGTTCTTC. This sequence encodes CASSLVGAGADNEQFF.

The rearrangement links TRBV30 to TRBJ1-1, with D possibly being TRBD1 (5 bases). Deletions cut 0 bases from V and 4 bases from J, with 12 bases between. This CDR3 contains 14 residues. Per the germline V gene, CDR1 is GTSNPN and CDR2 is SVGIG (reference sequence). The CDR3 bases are TGTGCCTGGAGTGTACGGGCAGGGAGCACTGAAGCTTTCTTT. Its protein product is CAWSVRAGSTEAFF.

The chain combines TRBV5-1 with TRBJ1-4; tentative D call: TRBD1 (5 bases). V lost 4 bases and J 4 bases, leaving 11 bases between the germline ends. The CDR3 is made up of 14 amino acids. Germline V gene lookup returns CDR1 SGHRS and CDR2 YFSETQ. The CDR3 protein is CASSLRADNEKLFF. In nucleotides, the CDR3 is TGCGCCAGCAGCCTCAGGGCAGATAATGAAAAACTGTTTTTT.

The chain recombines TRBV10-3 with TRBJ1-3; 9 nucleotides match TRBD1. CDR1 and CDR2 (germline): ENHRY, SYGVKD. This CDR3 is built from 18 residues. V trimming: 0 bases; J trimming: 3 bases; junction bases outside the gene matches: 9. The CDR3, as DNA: TGTGCCATCAGTGAGTCGTCGGCGGACAGGGGAGGTGGAAACACCATATATTTT. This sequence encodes CAISESSADRGGGNTIYF.

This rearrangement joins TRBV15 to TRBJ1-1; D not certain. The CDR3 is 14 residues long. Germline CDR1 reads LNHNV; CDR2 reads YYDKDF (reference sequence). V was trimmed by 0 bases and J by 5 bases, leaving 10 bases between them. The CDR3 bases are TGTGCCACCAGCAGAGAAAGGTGGAGGACTGAAGCTTTCTTT. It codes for CATSRERWRTEAFF.

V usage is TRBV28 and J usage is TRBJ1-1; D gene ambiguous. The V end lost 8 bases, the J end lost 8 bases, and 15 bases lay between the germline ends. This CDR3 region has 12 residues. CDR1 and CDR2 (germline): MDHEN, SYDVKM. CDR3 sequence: CASFDRVREAFF. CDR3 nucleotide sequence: TGTGCCAGCTTCGATCGGGTCAGGGAAGCTTTCTTT.

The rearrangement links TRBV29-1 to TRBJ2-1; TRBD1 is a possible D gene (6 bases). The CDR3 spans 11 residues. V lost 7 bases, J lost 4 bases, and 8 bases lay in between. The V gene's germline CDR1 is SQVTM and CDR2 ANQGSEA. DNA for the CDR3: TGCAGCGGGACAGATTACAATGAGCAGTTCTTC. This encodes CSGTDYNEQFF.

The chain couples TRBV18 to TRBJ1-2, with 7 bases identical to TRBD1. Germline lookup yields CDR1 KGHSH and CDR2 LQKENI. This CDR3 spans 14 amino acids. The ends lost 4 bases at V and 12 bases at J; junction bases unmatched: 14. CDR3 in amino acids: CASSRQGNQEVHTF. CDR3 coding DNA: TGTGCCAGCTCACGACAGGGCAACCAGGAGGTACACACCTTC.

The CDR3 coding sequence is TGTGCCATCAGTGCGAACAGATTCGACGAGCAGTACTTC. Its protein product is CAISANRFDEQYF. The V call is TRBV10-3, the J call TRBJ2-5, with D unresolved. The DNA end favors TRBJ2-7, so the J call may be wrong. The CDR3 has 13 residues. Germline V lookup: CDR1 ENHRY, CDR2 SYGVKD.

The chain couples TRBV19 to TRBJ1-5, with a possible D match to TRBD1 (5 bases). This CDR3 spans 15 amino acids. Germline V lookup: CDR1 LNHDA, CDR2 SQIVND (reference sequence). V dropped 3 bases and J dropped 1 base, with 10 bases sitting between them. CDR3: CASSMGRGSNQPQHF. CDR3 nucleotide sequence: TGTGCCAGTAGTATGGGACGGGGAAGCAATCAGCCCCAGCATTTT.

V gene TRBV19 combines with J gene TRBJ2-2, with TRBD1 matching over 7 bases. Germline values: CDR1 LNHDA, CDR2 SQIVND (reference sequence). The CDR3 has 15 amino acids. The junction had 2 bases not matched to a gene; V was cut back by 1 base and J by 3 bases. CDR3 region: CASSIAGQYTGELFF. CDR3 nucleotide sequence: TGTGCCAGTAGTATAGCGGGACAGTACACCGGGGAGCTGTTTTTT.

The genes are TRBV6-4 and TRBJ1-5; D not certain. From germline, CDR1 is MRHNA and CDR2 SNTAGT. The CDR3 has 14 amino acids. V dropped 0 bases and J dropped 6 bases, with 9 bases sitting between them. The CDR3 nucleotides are TGTGCCAGCAGTGACTCGTGGGTGAGTCAGCCCCAGCATTTT. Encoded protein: CASSDSWVSQPQHF.

The chain's CDR3 is CASSLQLISTEAFF. In DNA, the CDR3 is TGTGCCAGCAGCTTACAGCTGATCTCCACTGAAGCTTTCTTT. This chain uses TRBV7-8 with TRBJ1-1; D remains unclear. The CDR3 is 14 residues long. Germline CDR1 SGHVS, CDR2 FQNEAQ. V dropped 2 bases and J dropped 4 bases, with 11 bases sitting between them.